These 25 T cell receptor beta chains originate from one sample sequenced in a study of neurological immune-mediated disorders. From the 5' RACE reads, TCRdb called clonotypes with MiXCR, one entry per CDR3 protein. This sample carries about 95,000 distinct CDR3 sequences, 3.5% to 4% of them seen once, and the ten largest clones take 5% to 7.5%. Source material: PBMCs. These receptors originate from a woman aged 18-29 years with multiple sclerosis.

There are many counts of this clonotype. The chain has TRBV5-1 and TRBJ2-7; D perhaps matches TRBD1 (5 bases). CDR3 size: 13 residues. Trimming left V 4 bases short and J 3 bases short, with 11 bases between. The V gene's germline CDR1 is SGHRS and CDR2 YFSETQ. The CDR3 coding sequence is TGCGCCAGCAGCAGGGGATTGGGCTACGAGCAGTACTTC. As protein: CASSRGLGYEQYF. Full variable domain (outside the CDR3, taken from reference TRBV5-1 and TRBJ2-7): KAGVTQTPRYLIKTRGQQVTLSCSPISGHRSVSWYQQTPGQGLQFLFEYFSETQRNKGNFPGRFSGRQFSNSRSEMNVSTLELGDSALYLCASSRGLGYEQYFGPGTRLTVT.

This clonotype was detected many times. This chain links TRBV14 with TRBJ1-6, with D hard to call. Trimming removed 1 base at V and 5 bases at J, with 15 bases between. The CDR3 covers 17 residues. Germline V gene lookup returns CDR1 SGHDN and CDR2 FVKESK. CDR3 DNA sequence: TGTGCCAGCAGCCAAGGGGCTCTCTTCGTTCATAATTCACCCCTCCACTTT. This codes for CASSQGALFVHNSPLHF.

This clonotype was observed at least ten times. The V gene is TRBV2, the J gene TRBJ1-5; D is perhaps TRBD1 (6 bases). The V gene's germline CDR1 is SNHLY and CDR2 FYNNEI. This CDR3 region has 16 residues. V lost 4 bases to trimming and J lost 4 bases, with 17 bases between them. CDR3 residues: CASSGSGTHINQPQHF. The CDR3 region has the DNA TGTGCCAGCAGTGGTTCCGGGACACATATAAATCAGCCCCAGCATTTT. The whole variable domain, filled in from reference TRBV2 and TRBJ1-5, reads EPEVTQTPSHQVTQMGQEVILRCVPISNHLYFYWYRQILGQKVEFLVSFYNNEISEKSEIFDDQFSVERPDGSNFTLKIRSTKLEDSAMYFCASSGSGTHINQPQHFGDGTRLSIL.

This clonotype occurred many times. The CDR3 sequence is CASRAGGAGETQYF. The CDR3 DNA sequence: TGTGCCAGCAGGGCCGGGGGGGCTGGAGAGACCCAGTACTTC. The V gene is TRBV4-2, the J gene TRBJ2-5, with 8 bases matching TRBD2. The CDR3 is 14 amino acids. Germline V gene lookup returns CDR1 LGHNA and CDR2 YNFKEQ. Trimming removed 6 bases from V and 4 bases from J; junction bases left unmatched: 7.

This clonotype showed up many times. This chain joins TRBV5-6 and TRBJ2-6, with D perhaps matching TRBD2 (6 bases). The CDR3 totals 15 residues. Trimming left V 4 bases short and J 1 base short, with 9 bases between. CDR1 and CDR2 (germline): SGHDT, YYEEEE. The CDR3 here is CASSKGGSGANVLTF. In nucleotides, the CDR3 is TGTGCCAGCAGCAAAGGAGGGTCTGGGGCCAACGTCCTGACTTTC. The whole variable domain, filled in from reference TRBV5-6 and TRBJ2-6, reads DAGVTQSPTHLIKTRGQQVTLRCSPKSGHDTVSWYQQALGQGPQFIFQYYEEEERQRGNFPDRFSGHQFPNYSSELNVNALLLGDSALYLCASSKGGSGANVLTFGAGSRLTVL.

There are many counts of this clonotype. V usage is TRBV6-2 or TRBV6-3 and J usage is TRBJ1-5; tentative D call: TRBD1 (6 bases). The CDR3 totals 14 residues. Germline V gene lookup returns CDR1 MNHEY and CDR2 SVGEGT. Trimming pared 6 bases from V and 7 bases from J, leaving 16 bases between. CDR3 amino acids: CASRNKGGGQPQHF. The DNA for the CDR3 is TGTGCCAGCAGAAACAAAGGCGGGGGCCAGCCCCAGCATTTT.

This clonotype occurred many times. The chain has TRBV29-1 and TRBJ1-3; TRBD1 is a possible D gene (6 bases). Germline V gene lookup returns CDR1 SQVTM and CDR2 ANQGSEA. This CDR3 has 15 residues. With 7 bases removed from V and 0 bases from J, the gap between germline ends came to 16 bases. CDR3 DNA sequence: TGCAGCGCCAAGGGGCAGGGGAGCTCTGGAAACACCATATATTTT. Its protein is CSAKGQGSSGNTIYF.

This clonotype was seen many times. The V call is TRBV9, the J call TRBJ1-1, with 9 bases identical to TRBD1. This CDR3 is 14 amino acids long. With V trimmed by 4 bases and J by 4 bases, 5 bases remained unmatched. Per the germline V gene, CDR1 is SGDLS and CDR2 is YYNGEE. This CDR3 reads CASSQTGGGTEAFF. As DNA, the CDR3 is TGTGCCAGCAGCCAGACAGGGGGAGGCACTGAAGCTTTCTTT.

This clonotype showed up many times. The chain is built from TRBV24-1 and TRBJ2-2; TRBD1 matches 9 bases. J was trimmed by 4 bases and V by 10 bases; bases with no gene match: 6. Germline CDR1 KGHDR, CDR2 SFDVKD. The CDR3 totals 14 residues. The CDR3 protein is CATTGTGTTGELFF. The DNA for the CDR3 is TGTGCCACAACCGGGACAGGGACCACCGGGGAGCTGTTTTTT.

The sample holds many counts of this clonotype. The chain joins TRBV6-6 to TRBJ2-1, with TRBD2 matching over 8 bases. Germline trimming cut 5 bases from V and 3 bases from J; bases unmatched to any gene: 12. This CDR3 region has 17 residues. Germline CDR1 MNHNY, CDR2 SVGAGI (reference sequence). The CDR3 DNA follows: TGTGCCAGCAGTACCGCTGGCGGGAGGCCCAACTACAATGAGCAGTTCTTC. As protein: CASSTAGGRPNYNEQFF.

Only a few counts were recorded for this clonotype. V gene TRBV29-1 combines with J gene TRBJ2-1, with D tentatively TRBD1 (5 bases). CDR1 SQVTM and CDR2 ANQGSEA come from the germline V gene. The CDR3 runs 16 residues. Trimming pared 5 bases from V and 8 bases from J, leaving 25 bases between. In nucleotides, the CDR3 is TGCAGCGTTATGGGGAACAGGTCCTTGTATTTCCATGAGCAGTTCTTC. It codes for CSVMGNRSLYFHEQFF.

This clonotype occurred many times. The J gene is TRBJ2-5, the V gene TRBV20-1, with D perhaps assigned TRBD1 or TRBD2 (7 bases each). The CDR3 loop spans 14 amino acids. Germline V gene data show CDR1 as DFQATT and CDR2 as SNEGSKA (reference sequence). The V and J ends lost 3 bases and 4 bases respectively, with 15 bases between them. The CDR3 region has the DNA TGCAGTGCTAGTTTCAGGGGGGGCGGAGAGACCCAGTACTTC. It encodes CSASFRGGGETQYF.

In its sample, this clonotype was seen many times. V and J are TRBV5-1 and TRBJ1-4; TRBD1 matches at 9 bases. This CDR3 comprises 14 residues. Unmatched junction bases numbered 5, after V lost 3 bases and J lost 8 bases. Germline lookup yields CDR1 SGHRS and CDR2 YFSETQ. The CDR3: CASSSQGASEKLFF. The CDR3 DNA is TGCGCCAGCAGCTCACAGGGGGCGAGCGAAAAACTGTTTTTT.

This sequence joins TRBV5-1 and TRBJ1-1, with TRBD1 matching over 9 bases. V lost 7 bases, J lost 4 bases, and 5 bases stayed unmatched. The germline V gene has CDR1 SGHRS and CDR2 YFSETQ. The CDR3 runs to 13 residues. The CDR3 bases are TGCGCCAGCTCGGTGACAGGGGGCACTGAAGCTTTCTTT. Translated, it gives CASSVTGGTEAFF.

This clonotype was recorded at least ten times. This rearrangement joins TRBV7-6 to TRBJ2-3; D is undetermined. This CDR3 contains 11 residues. The germline V gene has CDR1 SGHVS and CDR2 FNYEAQ. V was trimmed by 5 bases and J by 3 bases, leaving 3 bases between them. The CDR3 nucleotides read TGTGCCAGCAGCATGACAGATACGCAGTATTTT. This codes for CASSMTDTQYF.

This clonotype was counted ten times or more. The V and J genes are TRBV29-1 and TRBJ1-2; D not certain. The CDR3 runs 14 residues. V lost 2 bases and J lost 2, with 12 bases in between. CDR1 SQVTM and CDR2 ANQGSEA come from the germline V gene. CDR3 sequence reads: CSVEPWEGNYGYTF. CDR3 DNA: TGCAGCGTTGAACCTTGGGAAGGGAACTATGGCTACACCTTC.

Ten or more counts support this clonotype. The gene calls are TRBV20-1 and TRBJ2-3, with 14 nucleotides matching TRBD2. V lost 5 bases, J lost 2 bases, and 3 bases stayed unmatched. CDR3 length: 15 residues. Germline V gene sequence: CDR1 DFQATT, CDR2 SNEGSKA (reference sequence). As DNA, the CDR3 is TGCAGTGCTGGGGGACTAGCGGGAGCCACAGATACGCAGTATTTT. Its protein is CSAGGLAGATDTQYF.

Ten or more counts support this clonotype. J is TRBJ2-7 and V is TRBV7-8; no definite D call. Per germline, CDR1 SGHVS and CDR2 FQNEAQ. The CDR3 length is 13 residues. V shed 1 base and J shed 4 bases, with 8 bases lying between them. CDR3 DNA: TGTGCCAGCAGCTTAGGTCCAGATTACGAGCAGTACTTC. Protein product: CASSLGPDYEQYF.

This clonotype was observed at least ten times. This rearrangement joins TRBV20-1 to TRBJ2-1; 8 nucleotides agree with TRBD2. CDR1 DFQATT and CDR2 SNEGSKA come from the germline V gene (reference sequence). The CDR3 runs to 14 residues. V shed 2 bases and J 5 bases; nucleotides not matched to a gene: 5. The DNA for the CDR3 is TGCAGTGCTAGAAGCGGGAGTAACCACAATGAGCAGTTCTTC. It specifies CSARSGSNHNEQFF.

This clonotype appeared many times. The V call is TRBV7-8, the J call TRBJ2-7; 7 nucleotides line up with TRBD1. There are 14 residues in the CDR3. Trimming cost V 3 bases and J 1 base; bases outside gene matches: 3. Germline lookup yields CDR1 SGHVS and CDR2 FQNEAQ. The CDR3 sequence is CASSFTGVSYEQYF. CDR3 DNA: TGTGCCAGCAGCTTCACAGGGGTTTCCTACGAGCAGTACTTC.

In its sample, this clonotype was seen many times. The chain has TRBV20-1 and TRBJ2-3, with D maybe TRBD2 (5 bases). Trimming stripped 1 base from V and 1 base from J, with 9 bases between. Germline V lookup: CDR1 DFQATT, CDR2 SNEGSKA (reference sequence). The CDR3 has 14 amino acids. CDR3 bases: TGCAGTGCTAGAGGGGGAGTTGGCACAGATACGCAGTATTTT. Translated, it gives CSARGGVGTDTQYF.

In this sample, this clonotype turned up many times. The chain is built from TRBV4-2 and TRBJ2-1; 10 positions agree with TRBD2. The junction had 4 bases not matched to a gene; V was cut back by 0 bases and J by 8 bases. The CDR3 has 15 residues. Germline-derived CDR1 and CDR2 are LGHNA and YNFKEQ. The CDR3 region has the DNA TGTGCCAGCAGCCAAGAATCTAGCGGGAGTGATGAGCAGTTCTTC. This gives the protein CASSQESSGSDEQFF.

Relative to its sample, this clonotype is medium-sized. This chain links TRBV20-1 with TRBJ1-5, with 8 bases that match TRBD1. There are 18 residues in the CDR3. J was trimmed by 1 base and V by 4 bases; bases with no gene match: 15. The germline V gene has CDR1 DFQATT and CDR2 SNEGSKA (reference sequence). In nucleotides, the CDR3 is TGCAGTGCTAATGGTGGACAGGGAGCTATTGGGAGCAATCAGCCCCAGCATTTT. This sequence encodes CSANGGQGAIGSNQPQHF.

This clonotype was detected ten times or more. The V and J genes are TRBV28 and TRBJ1-5, with a possible D match to TRBD1 (5 bases). Germline CDR1 MDHEN, CDR2 SYDVKM. CDR3 length equals 14 residues. With 6 bases removed from V and 4 bases from J, the gap between germline ends came to 13 bases. The CDR3 nucleotides read TGTGCCAGCAGCTTGGACACCGCGAATCAGCCCCAGCATTTT. This translates into CASSLDTANQPQHF.

Ten or more counts support this clonotype. The V gene is TRBV14, the J gene TRBJ2-1, with 7 bases lining up with TRBD2. The germline CDR1 and CDR2 sequences are SGHDN and FVKESK. The CDR3 is made up of 14 amino acids. V gave up 4 bases and J gave up 3 bases; unmatched junction bases: 3. CDR3 sequence (DNA): TGTGCCAGCAGCCGATCTAGCGGCTACAATGAGCAGTTCTTC. Its protein product is CASSRSSGYNEQFF.